Shown below are 26 T cell receptor beta chains from a single sample sequenced in a study of blood T cell repertoires in COVID-19. Repertoires were generated with immunoSEQ multiplex PCR, while TCRdb's copy carries only in-frame clones and drops some. Of 98,000 or so clones in the sample, roughly 90% were seen once. The sequenced sample was peripheral blood. Receptors originate from a human donor in a cohort sampled during active COVID-19.

This rearrangement joins TRBV6-1 to TRBJ2-7, with D uncertain. V lost 1 base to trimming and J lost 3 bases, with 4 bases between them. This CDR3 has 12 amino acids. Germline CDR1 and CDR2: MNHNS and SASEGT. CDR3 coding DNA: TGTGCCAGCAGTGAAGTCTTCTACGAGCAGTACTTC. Translation gives CASSEVFYEQYF.

The genes are TRBV15 and TRBJ1-5, with a weak D call TRBD1 (6 bases). Trimming took off 6 bases at V and 0 bases at J, with 15 bases between the two ends. The CDR3 spans 16 residues. Germline-derived CDR1 and CDR2 are LNHNV and YYDKDF (reference sequence). The CDR3 reads CATRDGQFYSNQPQHF. CDR3 nucleotides: TGTGCCACCAGAGACGGACAGTTCTATAGCAATCAGCCCCAGCATTTT. Looking up the rest from reference TRBV15 and TRBJ1-5 gives the full variable domain: DAMVIQNPRYQVTQFGKPVTLSCSQTLNHNVMYWYQQKSSQAPKLLFHYYDKDFNNEADTPDNFQSRRPNTSFCFLDIRSPGLGDTAMYLCATRDGQFYSNQPQHFGDGTRLSIL.

The J gene is TRBJ1-3, the V gene TRBV5-6; unclear D gene. V lost 2 bases to trimming and J lost 1 base, with 10 bases between them. In germline, CDR1 is SGHDT, CDR2 YYEEEE. CDR3 length: 15 residues. The CDR3 bases are TGTGCCAGCAGCTTTGGGCTCAGATCTGGAAACACCATATATTTT. This gives the protein CASSFGLRSGNTIYF.

V gene TRBV14 combines with J gene TRBJ2-1; TRBD2 aligns across 10 bases. The CDR3 length is 16 residues. V trimming: 4 bases; J trimming: 9 bases; junction bases outside the gene matches: 12. The germline gives CDR1 SGHDN, CDR2 FVKESK. For the CDR3, the DNA is TGTGCCAGCAGCCTTCCGGGACTAGCGAAAGGGGGTGAGCAGTTCTTC. As protein: CASSLPGLAKGGEQFF.

The chain is built from TRBV6-1 and TRBJ2-7, with 10 bases fitting TRBD1. The CDR3 spans 14 residues. Germline CDR1 and CDR2: MNHNS and SASEGT. V lost 3 bases and J lost 4; bases outside the gene matches: 3. The CDR3 spells CASSEGQGLYEQYF. CDR3 coding DNA: TGTGCCAGCAGTGAGGGACAGGGGTTATACGAGCAGTACTTC.

The chain uses TRBV30 and TRBJ1-2; TRBD1 might be the D (6 bases). CDR1 is GTSNPN, CDR2 SVGIG, per germline (reference sequence). The CDR3 contains 13 residues. Between the trimmed V and J ends, which lost 4 bases and 2 bases, there was a span of 11 bases. This CDR3 is CAWTLGGNYGYTF. The CDR3 bases are TGTGCCTGGACTCTTGGGGGCAACTATGGCTACACCTTC.

The CDR3, as DNA: TGTGCCAGCTCACCACAGGGACAGGGAGTATACGAGCAGTACTTC. Protein product: CASSPQGQGVYEQYF. The rearrangement links TRBV18 to TRBJ2-7; 9 bases map to TRBD1. This CDR3 spans 15 amino acids. V was pared by 1 base and J by 4 bases, with 5 bases of the junction left unmatched. Germline loops: CDR1 KGHSH, CDR2 LQKENI.

V usage is TRBV7-6 and J usage is TRBJ1-2, with D unresolved. This CDR3 has 15 residues. Deletions cut 5 bases from V and 0 bases from J, with 13 bases between. Germline V gene sequence: CDR1 SGHVS, CDR2 FNYEAQ. CDR3 sequence: CASSRLDTANYGYTF. CDR3 bases: TGTGCCAGCAGCCGACTAGACACAGCTAACTATGGCTACACCTTC.

The rearrangement links TRBV19 to TRBJ2-1; maybe TRBD2 (5 bases). The V end was cut by 3 bases, the J end by 1 base, with 16 bases between. The CDR3 covers 17 residues. Germline assignment: CDR1 LNHDA and CDR2 SQIVND (reference sequence). The CDR3 bases are TGTGCCAGTAGTATTAGTGCGGTGAGCGGTTCCTACAATGAGCAGTTCTTC. Protein product: CASSISAVSGSYNEQFF.

As DNA, the CDR3 is TGTGCCAGCAGTTTCCCTGCGGGAGAAGATACGCAGTATTTT. Protein sequence: CASSFPAGEDTQYF. This chain connects TRBV28 to TRBJ2-3; the match to TRBD2 covers 7 bases. The V segment lost 3 bases and the J segment 5 bases; nucleotides outside the gene matches: 5. CDR3 length: 14 residues. Germline CDR1 reads MDHEN; CDR2 reads SYDVKM. The variable domain in full, with the rest retrieved from reference TRBV28 and TRBJ2-3, is DVKVTQSSRYLVKRTGEKVFLECVQDMDHENMFWYRQDPGLGLRLIYFSYDVKMKEKGDIPEGYSVSREKKERFSLILESASTNQTSMYLCASSFPAGEDTQYFGPGTRLTVL.

The chain is built from TRBV18 and TRBJ2-7; possibly TRBD2 for D (7 bases). CDR1 KGHSH and CDR2 LQKENI come from the germline V gene. The CDR3 has 16 amino acids. V was shortened by 4 bases and J by 4 bases, with 20 bases between the two germline ends. The DNA of the CDR3 is TGTGCCAGCTCACTCGGAAGGGGGAGGGACCCATACGAGCAGTACTTC. Translating gives CASSLGRGRDPYEQYF. Variable domain in full (rest from reference TRBV18 and TRBJ2-7): NAGVMQNPRHLVRRRGQEARLRCSPMKGHSHVYWYRQLPEEGLKFMVYLQKENIIDESGMPKERFSAEFPKEGPSILRIQQVVRGDSAAYFCASSLGRGRDPYEQYFGPGTRLTVT.

The gene calls are TRBV7-8 and TRBJ2-3; TRBD2 aligns across 10 bases. The CDR3 consists of 16 residues. The J segment lost 4 bases and the V segment lost 0 bases, leaving 4 bases of the junction unmatched. CDR1 and CDR2 from the germline V gene are SGHVS and FQNEAQ. Written as DNA, the CDR3 is TGTGCCAGCAGCTTAGCGCTAGCGGGAGACTCAGATACGCAGTATTTT. Its translation: CASSLALAGDSDTQYF. Complete variable domain (other parts from reference TRBV7-8 and TRBJ2-3): GAGVSQSPRYKVAKRGQDVALRCDPISGHVSLFWYQQALGQGPEFLTYFQNEAQLDKSGLPSDRFFAERPEGSVSTLKIQRTQQEDSAVYLCASSLALAGDSDTQYFGPGTRLTVL.

The chain links TRBV4-3 to TRBJ1-5; D gene unclear. V lost 0 bases and J 0 bases, leaving 6 bases between the germline ends. Germline loops: CDR1 LGHNA, CDR2 YSLEER. This CDR3 region has 15 residues. CDR3 residues: CASSQDEGSNQPQHF. The CDR3 DNA reads as TGCGCCAGCAGCCAAGATGAGGGTAGCAATCAGCCCCAGCATTTT.

V gene TRBV6-5 combines with J gene TRBJ2-7, with D perhaps matching TRBD1 (6 bases). CDR1 and CDR2 from the germline V gene are MNHEY and SVGAGI. V lost 6 bases to trimming and J lost 1 base, with 10 bases between them. The CDR3 extends over 13 amino acids. The CDR3 coding sequence is TGTGCCAGCAGAATGACAGGTTCCTACGAGCAGTACTTC. It translates to CASRMTGSYEQYF.

Concerning this clone itself: This sample includes further DNA sequences coding for the same CDR3. This chain connects TRBV3-1 (or the pseudogene TRBV3-2) to TRBJ2-5; D is perhaps TRBD1 (5 bases). The germline V gene has CDR1 LGHDT and CDR2 YNNKEL (reference sequence). The V and J ends lost 1 base and 5 bases respectively, with 14 bases between them. The CDR3 sequence is 15 residues long. CDR3 DNA sequence: TGTGCCAGCAGCCAAGCGCCTAGGGGCCGTGAGACCCAGTACTTC. Amino acids: CASSQAPRGRETQYF.

The rearrangement joins TRBV7-5 to TRBJ2-6; TRBD1, the D gene given by the table, was not confirmed from the DNA. TRBV7-5 is designated a pseudogene. The CDR3 consists of 17 residues. The CDR3 spells CARSPRGRGSGANVLTF. The DNA for the CDR3 is TGTGCCAGAAGTCCCAGGGGGCGGGGCTCTGGGGCCAACGTCCTGACTTTC.

The V gene is TRBV27, the J gene TRBJ2-3, with D unresolved. V shed 5 bases and J shed 5 bases, with 8 bases lying between them. From germline, CDR1 is MNHEY and CDR2 SMNVEV (reference sequence). The CDR3 is 12 residues long. CDR3 sequence reads: CASSLVGDTQYF. In DNA, the CDR3 is TGTGCCAGCAGTCTCGTCGGAGATACGCAGTATTTT.

The gene calls are TRBV5-4 and TRBJ2-2; 9 positions match TRBD2. J lost 3 bases, V lost 2 bases, and 11 bases had no gene match. The CDR3 consists of 18 residues. Per germline, CDR1 SGHNT and CDR2 YYREEE (reference sequence). The CDR3, as DNA: TGTGCCAGCAGCTTTTCCGCCCTAGCGGGACAGCACACCGGGGAGCTGTTTTTT. Its protein product is CASSFSALAGQHTGELFF.

V is TRBV6-4 and J is TRBJ1-6; 11 nucleotides align to TRBD1. With V trimmed by 6 bases and J by 9 bases, 10 bases remained unmatched. CDR1 and CDR2 (germline): MRHNA, SNTAGT. The CDR3 runs 16 residues. The CDR3 here is CASSSGTGGFGSPLHF. The DNA for the CDR3 is TGTGCCAGCAGCTCCGGGACAGGGGGTTTCGGTTCACCCCTCCACTTT.

This clone was detected only once. This rearrangement joins TRBV23-1 to TRBJ1-5; 8 bases match TRBD1. TRBV23-1 is an open reading frame whose function is uncertain. The CDR3 has 18 amino acids. V dropped 2 bases and J dropped 1; count of bases not matched to a gene: 10. CDR3 bases: TGCGCCAGCAGTCAACACACGGACAGGGCAGAGAGCAATCAGCCCCAGCATTTT. Encoded protein: CASSQHTDRAESNQPQHF.

This clone appeared once. The J gene is TRBJ1-4, the V gene TRBV5-4; TRBD1 aligns across 7 bases. Trimming took 4 bases from V and 2 from J; bases not matched to a gene: 5. Germline CDR1 and CDR2: SGHNT and YYREEE (reference sequence). The CDR3 sequence is 15 residues long. The CDR3 region has the DNA TGTGCCAGCAGCCAGGGGGGAAGGACTAATGAAAAACTGTTTTTT. This codes for CASSQGGRTNEKLFF.

The chain has TRBV21-1 and TRBJ2-1; the table calls TRBD2, which could not be checked here. TRBV21-1 is annotated as a pseudogene. The length of the CDR3 is 17 residues. This chain's CDR3 is CASSKRPPWRIRNEQFF. The CDR3 region has the DNA TGTGCCAGCAGCAAAAGGCCACCTTGGCGGATAAGGAATGAGCAGTTCTTC.

The V and J genes are TRBV19 and TRBJ2-1; possible D gene TRBD2, 5 bases. Between the trimmed V and J ends, which lost 3 bases and 9 bases, there was a span of 15 bases. From germline, CDR1 is LNHDA and CDR2 SQIVND (reference sequence). The CDR3 sequence is 14 residues long. Here the CDR3 DNA reads TGTGCCAGTAGTATGGGGAGATCCCCGGGTGAGCAGTTCTTC. This gives the protein CASSMGRSPGEQFF.

The chain couples TRBV3-1 (or the pseudogene TRBV3-2) to TRBJ1-2; 9 positions match TRBD1. The CDR3 sequence is 17 residues long. Germline assignment: CDR1 LGHDT and CDR2 YNNKEL (reference sequence). V shed 1 base and J 4 bases; nucleotides not matched to a gene: 10. The CDR3 sequence is CASSQGSVGQGSYGYTF. In DNA form, the CDR3 reads TGTGCCAGCAGCCAAGGGTCCGTCGGACAGGGGTCCTATGGCTACACCTTC.

The chain uses TRBV6-2 or TRBV6-3 and TRBJ2-7, with a tentative D call TRBD2 (5 bases). This CDR3 has 14 residues. The V gene lost 5 bases and the J gene lost 4 bases, with 15 bases spanning the gap. Germline V lookup: CDR1 MNHEY, CDR2 SVGEGT. The CDR3 sequence: CASSQISAVYEQYF. The CDR3 bases are TGTGCCAGCAGTCAGATTAGCGCCGTTTACGAGCAGTACTTC.

A single count supports this clone. V gene TRBV7-8 combines with J gene TRBJ1-2; 7 positions match TRBD1. The CDR3 runs 17 residues. Trimming at V came to 1 base and at J to 4 bases, leaving 12 bases not matched to a gene. CDR1 and CDR2 from the germline V gene are SGHVS and FQNEAQ. CDR3 in DNA: TGTGCCAGCAGCTTAGAGGAGGGGGCGTTCCTTGTCTATGGCTACACCTTC. This translates into CASSLEEGAFLVYGYTF.